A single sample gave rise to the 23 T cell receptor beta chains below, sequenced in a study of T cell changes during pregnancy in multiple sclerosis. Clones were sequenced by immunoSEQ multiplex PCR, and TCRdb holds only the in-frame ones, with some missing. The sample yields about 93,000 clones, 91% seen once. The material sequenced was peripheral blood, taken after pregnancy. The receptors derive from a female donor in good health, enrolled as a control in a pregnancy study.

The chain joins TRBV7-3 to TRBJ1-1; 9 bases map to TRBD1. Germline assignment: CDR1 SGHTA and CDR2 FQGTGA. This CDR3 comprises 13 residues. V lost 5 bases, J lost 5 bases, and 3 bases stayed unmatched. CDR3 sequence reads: CASSATGGTEAFF. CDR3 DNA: TGTGCCAGCAGCGCGACAGGGGGGACTGAAGCTTTCTTT.

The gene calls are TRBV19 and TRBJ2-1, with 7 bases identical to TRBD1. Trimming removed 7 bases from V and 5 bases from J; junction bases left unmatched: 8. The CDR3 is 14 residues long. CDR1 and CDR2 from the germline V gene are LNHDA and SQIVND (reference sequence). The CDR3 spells CASTQDRFNNEQFF. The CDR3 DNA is TGTGCCAGTACCCAGGACAGGTTCAACAATGAGCAGTTCTTC.

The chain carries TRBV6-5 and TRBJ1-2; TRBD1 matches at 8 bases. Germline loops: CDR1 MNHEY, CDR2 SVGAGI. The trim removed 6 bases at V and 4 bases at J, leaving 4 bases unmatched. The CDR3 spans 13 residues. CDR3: CASSPTGVYGYTF. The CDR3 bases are TGTGCCAGCAGCCCGACAGGGGTCTATGGCTACACCTTC.

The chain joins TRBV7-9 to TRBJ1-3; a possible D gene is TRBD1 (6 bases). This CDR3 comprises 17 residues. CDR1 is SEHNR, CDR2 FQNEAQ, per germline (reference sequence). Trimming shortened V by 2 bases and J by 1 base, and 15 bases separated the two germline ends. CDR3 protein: CASSLRGAGVSGNTIYF. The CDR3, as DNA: TGTGCCAGCAGCTTAAGAGGTGCAGGGGTATCTGGAAACACCATATATTTT.

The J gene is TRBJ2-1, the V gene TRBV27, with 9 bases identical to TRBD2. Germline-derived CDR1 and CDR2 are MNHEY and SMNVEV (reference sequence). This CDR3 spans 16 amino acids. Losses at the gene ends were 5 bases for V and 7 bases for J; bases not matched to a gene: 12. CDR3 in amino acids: CASSRTRALAGNEQFF. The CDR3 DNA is TGTGCCAGCAGTCGAACAAGGGCGCTAGCGGGGAATGAGCAGTTCTTC.

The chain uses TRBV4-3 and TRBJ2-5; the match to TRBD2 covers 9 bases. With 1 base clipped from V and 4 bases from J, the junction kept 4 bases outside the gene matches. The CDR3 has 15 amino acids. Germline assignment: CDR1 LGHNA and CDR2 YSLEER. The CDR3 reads CASSQGLAGRETQYF. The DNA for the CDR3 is TGCGCCAGCAGCCAAGGGCTAGCGGGGAGAGAGACCCAGTACTTC.

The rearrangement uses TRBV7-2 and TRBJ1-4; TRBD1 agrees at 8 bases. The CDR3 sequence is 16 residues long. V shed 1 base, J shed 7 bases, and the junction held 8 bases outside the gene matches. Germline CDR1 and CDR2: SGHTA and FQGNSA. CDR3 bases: TGTGCCAGCAGCTTAGAGGGAACAGGGGGGCGTGAAAAACTGTTTTTT. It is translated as CASSLEGTGGREKLFF.

CDR3 DNA: TGTGCCTGGAGCCCAGGGACTCCGCGGGCCCTTAATGAAAAACTGTTTTTT. As protein: CAWSPGTPRALNEKLFF. The chain has TRBV30 and TRBJ1-4; D possibly corresponds to TRBD1 (5 bases). CDR1 and CDR2 (germline): GTSNPN, SVGIG (reference sequence). The V end was cut by 3 bases, the J end by 4 bases, with 21 bases between. The CDR3 covers 17 residues.

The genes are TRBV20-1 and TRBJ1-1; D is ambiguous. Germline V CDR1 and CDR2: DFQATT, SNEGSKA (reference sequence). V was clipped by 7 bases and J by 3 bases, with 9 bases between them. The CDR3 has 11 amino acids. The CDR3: CSGESDTEAFF. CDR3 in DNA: TGCAGTGGGGAGTCGGACACTGAAGCTTTCTTT.

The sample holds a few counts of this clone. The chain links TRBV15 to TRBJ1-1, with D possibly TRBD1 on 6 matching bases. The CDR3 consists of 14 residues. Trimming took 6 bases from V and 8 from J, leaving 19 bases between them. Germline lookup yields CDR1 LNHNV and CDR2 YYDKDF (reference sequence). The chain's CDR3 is CATSLLGAQSEAFF. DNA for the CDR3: TGTGCCACCAGTCTTCTGGGGGCGCAGTCAGAAGCTTTCTTT.

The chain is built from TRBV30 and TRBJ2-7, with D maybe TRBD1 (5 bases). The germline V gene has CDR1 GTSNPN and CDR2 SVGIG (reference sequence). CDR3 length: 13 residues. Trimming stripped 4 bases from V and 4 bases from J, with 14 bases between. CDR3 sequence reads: CAWKIGVRYEQYF. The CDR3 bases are TGTGCCTGGAAAATAGGGGTTAGGTACGAGCAGTACTTC.

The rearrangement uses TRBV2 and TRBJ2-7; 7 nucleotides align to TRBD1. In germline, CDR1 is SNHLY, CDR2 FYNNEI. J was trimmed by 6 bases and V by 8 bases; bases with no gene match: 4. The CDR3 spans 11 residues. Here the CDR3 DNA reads TGTGCCAGCGCCAGGGGGTCCGAGCAGTACTTC. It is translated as CASARGSEQYF.

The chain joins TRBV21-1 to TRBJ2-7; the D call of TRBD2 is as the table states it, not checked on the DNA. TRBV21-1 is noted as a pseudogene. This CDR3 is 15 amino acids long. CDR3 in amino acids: CASSNREGGTYEQYF. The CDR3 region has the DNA TGTGCCAGCAGTAACAGGGAGGGGGGGACCTACGAGCAGTACTTC.

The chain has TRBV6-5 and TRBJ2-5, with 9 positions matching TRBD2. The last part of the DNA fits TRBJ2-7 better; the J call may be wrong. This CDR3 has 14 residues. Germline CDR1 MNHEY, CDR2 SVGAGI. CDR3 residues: CASRPSGGSYEQYF. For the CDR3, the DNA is TGTGCCAGCAGACCGAGCGGGGGGTCCTACGAGCAGTACTTC.

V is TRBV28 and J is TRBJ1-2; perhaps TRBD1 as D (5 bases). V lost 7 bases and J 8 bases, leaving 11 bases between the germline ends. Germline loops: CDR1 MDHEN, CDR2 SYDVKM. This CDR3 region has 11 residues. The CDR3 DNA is TGTGCCAGCATAGGAGGGGTCGGCTACACCTTC. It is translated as CASIGGVGYTF.

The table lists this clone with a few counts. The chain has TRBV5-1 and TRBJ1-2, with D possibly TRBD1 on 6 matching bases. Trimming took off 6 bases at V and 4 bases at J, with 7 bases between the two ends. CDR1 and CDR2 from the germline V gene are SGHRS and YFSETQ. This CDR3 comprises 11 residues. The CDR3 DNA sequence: TGCGCCAGCACGGACAGCTATGGCTACACCTTC. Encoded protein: CASTDSYGYTF.

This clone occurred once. Written as DNA, the CDR3 is TGCGCCAGCAGCCCCGCTATTTTGCCGGGGGTCTATGAGCAGTTCTTC. Protein product: CASSPAILPGVYEQFF. The V gene is TRBV5-1, the J gene TRBJ2-1; the D gene is possibly TRBD2 (6 bases). In germline, CDR1 is SGHRS, CDR2 YFSETQ. This CDR3 has 16 residues. Trimming cost V 4 bases and J 8 bases, with 22 bases left between them. Looking up the rest from reference TRBV5-1 and TRBJ2-1 gives the full variable domain: KAGVTQTPRYLIKTRGQQVTLSCSPISGHRSVSWYQQTPGQGLQFLFEYFSETQRNKGNFPGRFSGRQFSNSRSEMNVSTLELGDSALYLCASSPAILPGVYEQFFGPGTRLTVL.

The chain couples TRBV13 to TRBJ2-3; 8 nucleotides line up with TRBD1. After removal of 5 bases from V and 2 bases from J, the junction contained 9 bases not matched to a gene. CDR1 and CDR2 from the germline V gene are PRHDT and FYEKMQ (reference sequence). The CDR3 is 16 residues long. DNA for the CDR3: TGTGCCAGCAGCCCGCCCAGGGGGCTGGACACAGATACGCAGTATTTT. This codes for CASSPPRGLDTDTQYF. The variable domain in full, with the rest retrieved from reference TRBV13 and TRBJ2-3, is AAGVIQSPRHLIKEKRETATLKCYPIPRHDTVYWYQQGPGQDPQFLISFYEKMQSDKGSIPDRFSAQQFSDYHSELNMSSLELGDSALYFCASSPPRGLDTDTQYFGPGTRLTVL.

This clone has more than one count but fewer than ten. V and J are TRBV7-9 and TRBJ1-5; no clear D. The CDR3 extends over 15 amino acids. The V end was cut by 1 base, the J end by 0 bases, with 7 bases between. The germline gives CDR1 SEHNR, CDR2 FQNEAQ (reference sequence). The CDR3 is CASSLDGNSNQPQHF. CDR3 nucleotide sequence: TGTGCCAGCAGCTTAGACGGGAATAGCAATCAGCCCCAGCATTTT.

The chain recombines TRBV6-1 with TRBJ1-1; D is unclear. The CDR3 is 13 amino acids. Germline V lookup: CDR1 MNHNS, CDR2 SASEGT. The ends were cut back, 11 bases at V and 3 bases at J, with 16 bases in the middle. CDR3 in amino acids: CALRGRQDTEAFF. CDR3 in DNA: TGTGCCCTCCGAGGTAGGCAAGACACTGAAGCTTTCTTT.

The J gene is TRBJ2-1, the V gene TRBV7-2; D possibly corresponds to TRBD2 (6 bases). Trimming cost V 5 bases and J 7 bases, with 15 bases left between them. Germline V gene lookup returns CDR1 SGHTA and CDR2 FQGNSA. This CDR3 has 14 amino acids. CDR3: CASSPQLAGNEQFF. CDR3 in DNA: TGTGCCAGCAGCCCACAACTCGCGGGGAATGAGCAGTTCTTC.

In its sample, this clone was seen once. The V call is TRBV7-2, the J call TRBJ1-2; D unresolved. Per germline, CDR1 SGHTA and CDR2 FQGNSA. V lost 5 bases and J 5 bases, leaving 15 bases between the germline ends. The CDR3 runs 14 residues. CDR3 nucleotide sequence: TGTGCCAGCAGCCTCCCGGGAGGCAAGTATGGCTACACCTTC. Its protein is CASSLPGGKYGYTF.

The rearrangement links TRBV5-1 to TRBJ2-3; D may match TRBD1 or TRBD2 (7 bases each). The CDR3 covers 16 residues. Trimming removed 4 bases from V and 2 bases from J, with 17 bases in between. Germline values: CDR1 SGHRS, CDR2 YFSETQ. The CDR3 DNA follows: TGCGCCAGCAGCCTGGGAGGGGGCCGCTACACAGATACGCAGTATTTT. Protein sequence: CASSLGGGRYTDTQYF.